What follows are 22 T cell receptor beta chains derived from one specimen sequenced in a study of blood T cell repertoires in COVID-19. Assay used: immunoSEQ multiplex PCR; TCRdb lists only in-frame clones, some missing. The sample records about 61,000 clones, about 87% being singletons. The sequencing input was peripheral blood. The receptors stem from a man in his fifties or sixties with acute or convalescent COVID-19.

CDR3 region: CASSLEKYGTNEKLFF. In nucleotides, the CDR3 is TGTGCCAGCAGCTTGGAGAAATACGGCACTAATGAAAAACTGTTTTTT. The rearrangement links TRBV11-3 to TRBJ1-4; no reliable D call. Per the germline V gene, CDR1 is SGHNT and CDR2 is YENEEA. The V end was cut by 3 bases, the J end by 2 bases, with 13 bases between. This CDR3 region has 16 residues.

The CDR3 sequence is CASSQEQDRDPNGYTF. The DNA for the CDR3 is TGTGCCAGCAGCCAAGAACAGGACAGGGACCCCAATGGCTACACCTTC. V gene TRBV4-2 combines with J gene TRBJ1-2; 8 bases line up with TRBD1. The germline gives CDR1 LGHNA, CDR2 YNFKEQ. V trimming: 0 bases; J trimming: 6 bases; junction bases outside the gene matches: 9. This CDR3 has 16 residues.

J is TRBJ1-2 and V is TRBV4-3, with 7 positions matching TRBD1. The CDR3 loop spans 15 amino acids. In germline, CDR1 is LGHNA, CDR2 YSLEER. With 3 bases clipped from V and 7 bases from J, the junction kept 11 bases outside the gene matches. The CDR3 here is CASSQVQGTSSGYTF. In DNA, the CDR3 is TGCGCCAGCAGCCAGGTACAGGGGACCTCGAGTGGCTACACCTTC.

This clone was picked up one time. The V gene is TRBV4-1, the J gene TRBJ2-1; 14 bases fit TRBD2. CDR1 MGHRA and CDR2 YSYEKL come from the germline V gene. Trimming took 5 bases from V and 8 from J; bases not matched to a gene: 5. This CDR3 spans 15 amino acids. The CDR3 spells CASSSRLAGGDEQFF. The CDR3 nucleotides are TGCGCCAGCAGCTCCCGACTAGCGGGGGGGGATGAGCAGTTCTTC.

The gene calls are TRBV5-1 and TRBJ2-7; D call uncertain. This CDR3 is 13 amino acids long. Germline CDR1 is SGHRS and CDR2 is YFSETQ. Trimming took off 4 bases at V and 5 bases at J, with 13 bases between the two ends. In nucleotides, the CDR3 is TGCGCCAGCAGCCCCTTGGAGCTCCACGAGCAGTACTTC. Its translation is CASSPLELHEQYF.

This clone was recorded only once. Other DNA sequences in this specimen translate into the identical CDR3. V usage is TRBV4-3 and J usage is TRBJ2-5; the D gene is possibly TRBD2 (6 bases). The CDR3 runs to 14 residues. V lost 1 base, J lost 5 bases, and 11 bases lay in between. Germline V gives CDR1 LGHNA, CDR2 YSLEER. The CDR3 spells CASSQGLVGETQYF. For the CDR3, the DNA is TGCGCCAGCAGCCAAGGACTAGTAGGCGAGACCCAGTACTTC.

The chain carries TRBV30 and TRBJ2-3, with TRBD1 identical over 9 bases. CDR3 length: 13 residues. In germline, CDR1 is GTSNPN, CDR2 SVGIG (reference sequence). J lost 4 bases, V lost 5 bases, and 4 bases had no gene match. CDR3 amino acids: CAWGQGNADTQYF. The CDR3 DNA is TGTGCCTGGGGACAGGGGAACGCAGATACGCAGTATTTT.

The CDR3 DNA follows: TGTGCCGGAAACAGGGGTCGGGAGACCCAGTACTTC. As protein: CAGNRGRETQYF. The V gene is TRBV2, the J gene TRBJ2-5; 7 bases are shared with TRBD1. Looked up from germline, CDR1 is SNHLY and CDR2 is FYNNEI. Trimming took 11 bases from V and 5 from J; bases not matched to a gene: 8. The CDR3 consists of 12 residues. The complete variable domain, with remaining parts taken from reference TRBV2 and TRBJ2-5, reads EPEVTQTPSHQVTQMGQEVILRCVPISNHLYFYWYRQILGQKVEFLVSFYNNEISEKSEIFDDQFSVERPDGSNFTLKIRSTKLEDSAMYFCAGNRGRETQYFGPGTRLLVL.

This chain's CDR3 is CASSRQGAQEQYF. Here the CDR3 DNA reads TGTGCCAGCAGCAGACAGGGGGCGCAAGAGCAGTACTTC. The genes are TRBV2 and TRBJ2-7; 10 bases map to TRBD1. In germline, CDR1 is SNHLY, CDR2 FYNNEI. J was trimmed by 7 bases and V by 6 bases; bases with no gene match: 6. The CDR3 is 13 residues long.

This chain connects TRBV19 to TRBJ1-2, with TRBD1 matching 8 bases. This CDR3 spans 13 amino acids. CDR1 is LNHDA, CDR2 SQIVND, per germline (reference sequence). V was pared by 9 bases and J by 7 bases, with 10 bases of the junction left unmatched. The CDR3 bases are TGTGCCAGCACGATGACAGGGGTCCGTGGCTACACCTTC. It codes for CASTMTGVRGYTF.

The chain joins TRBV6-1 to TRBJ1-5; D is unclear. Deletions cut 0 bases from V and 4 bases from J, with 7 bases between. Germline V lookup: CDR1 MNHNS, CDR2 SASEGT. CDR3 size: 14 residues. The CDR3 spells CASSEALRNQPQHF. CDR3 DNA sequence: TGTGCCAGCAGTGAAGCGTTGAGGAATCAGCCCCAGCATTTT.

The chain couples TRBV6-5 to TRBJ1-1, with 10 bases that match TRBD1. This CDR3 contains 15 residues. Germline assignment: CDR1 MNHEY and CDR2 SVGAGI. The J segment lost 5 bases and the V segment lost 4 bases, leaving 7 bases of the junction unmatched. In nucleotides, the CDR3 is TGTGCCAGCAGTTCCCGGACAGGGGGATTTACTGAAGCTTTCTTT. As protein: CASSSRTGGFTEAFF.

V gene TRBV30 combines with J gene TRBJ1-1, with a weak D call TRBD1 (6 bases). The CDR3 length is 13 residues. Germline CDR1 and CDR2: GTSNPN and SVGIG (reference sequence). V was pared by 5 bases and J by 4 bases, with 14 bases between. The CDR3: CAWATGRGTEAFF. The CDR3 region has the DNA TGTGCCTGGGCCACAGGGAGGGGCACTGAAGCTTTCTTT.

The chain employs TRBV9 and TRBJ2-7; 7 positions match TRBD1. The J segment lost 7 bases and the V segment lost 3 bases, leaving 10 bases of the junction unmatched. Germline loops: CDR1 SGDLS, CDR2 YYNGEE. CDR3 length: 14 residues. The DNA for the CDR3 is TGTGCCAGCAGCGGATACAACAGGGGCAGGGAGCAGTACTTC. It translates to CASSGYNRGREQYF.

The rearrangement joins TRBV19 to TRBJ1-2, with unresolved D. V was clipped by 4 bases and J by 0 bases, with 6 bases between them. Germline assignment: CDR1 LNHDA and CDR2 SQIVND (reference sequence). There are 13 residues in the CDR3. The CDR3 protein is CASSKGANYGYTF. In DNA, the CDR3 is TGTGCCAGTAGTAAGGGAGCTAACTATGGCTACACCTTC.

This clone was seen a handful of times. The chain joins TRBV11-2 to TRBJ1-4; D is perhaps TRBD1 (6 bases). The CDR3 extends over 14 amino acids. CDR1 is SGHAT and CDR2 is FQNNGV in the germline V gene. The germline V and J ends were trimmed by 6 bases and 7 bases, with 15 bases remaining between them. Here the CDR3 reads CASRLTGTGEKLFF. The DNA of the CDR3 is TGTGCCAGCAGGCTAACAGGGACGGGTGAAAAACTGTTTTTT.

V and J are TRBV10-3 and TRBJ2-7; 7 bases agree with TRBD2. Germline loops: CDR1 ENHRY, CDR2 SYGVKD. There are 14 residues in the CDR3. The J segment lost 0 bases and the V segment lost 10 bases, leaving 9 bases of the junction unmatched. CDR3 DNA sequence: TGTGCCAGCACGGAGGGAGGGAGCTCCTACGAGCAGTACTTC. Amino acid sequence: CASTEGGSSYEQYF.

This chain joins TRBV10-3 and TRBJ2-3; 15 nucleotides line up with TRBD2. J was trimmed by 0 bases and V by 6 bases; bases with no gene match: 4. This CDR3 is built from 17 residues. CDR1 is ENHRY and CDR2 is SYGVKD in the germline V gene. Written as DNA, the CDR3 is TGTGCCATCAGGAGGACTAGCGGGGGGGCCAGCACAGATACGCAGTATTTT. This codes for CAIRRTSGGASTDTQYF.

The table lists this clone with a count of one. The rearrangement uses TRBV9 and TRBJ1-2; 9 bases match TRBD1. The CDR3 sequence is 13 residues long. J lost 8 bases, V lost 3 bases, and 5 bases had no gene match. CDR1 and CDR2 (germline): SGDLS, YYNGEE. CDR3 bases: TGTGCCAGCAGCGATACAGGGGGCAGGGGCTACACCTTC. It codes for CASSDTGGRGYTF.

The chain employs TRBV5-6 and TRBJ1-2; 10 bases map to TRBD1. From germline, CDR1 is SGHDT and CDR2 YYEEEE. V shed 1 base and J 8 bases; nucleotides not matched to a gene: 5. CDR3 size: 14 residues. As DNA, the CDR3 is TGTGCCAGCAGCTTGCGGACAGGGGGAGGAGGCTACACCTTC. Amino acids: CASSLRTGGGGYTF.

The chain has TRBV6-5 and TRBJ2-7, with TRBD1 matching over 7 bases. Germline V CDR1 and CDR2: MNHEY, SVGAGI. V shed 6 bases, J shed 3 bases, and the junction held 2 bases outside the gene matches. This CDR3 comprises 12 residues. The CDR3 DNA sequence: TGTGCCAGCAGCCGACAGGGCTACGAGCAGTACTTC. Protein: CASSRQGYEQYF.

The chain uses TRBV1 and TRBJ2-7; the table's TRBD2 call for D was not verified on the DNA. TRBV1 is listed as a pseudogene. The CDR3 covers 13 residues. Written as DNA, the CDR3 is TGCACCAGCAGCCACCGGGGTTCCTACGAGCAGTACTTC. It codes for CTSSHRGSYEQYF.